This T cell receptor beta chain was captured by sequencing in a study of T cells after yellow fever vaccination. The overall study: The SMART-Seq v4 Ultra Low Input method served to prepare the low-cell-number fractions. Regarding the study as a whole: Only a minor proportion of clonotypes was detected across both CD4 and CD8 compartments. The bulk population could contribute abundant contaminating clonotypes to FACS-sorted repertoires.

For TCR, cDNA came from 5'RACE template switching, which added a universal primer site and UMIs. MiXCR was run by TCRdb on the 5' RACE reads, yielding one entry per CDR3 protein. The repertoire holds hundreds of thousands of distinct CDR3 sequences, with roughly 17% as singletons. Concerning this clonotype: As yet, its antigen is unknown.

Germline CDR1 reads SNHLY; CDR2 reads FYNNEI. Between the trimmed V and J ends, which lost 4 bases and 3 bases, there was a span of 10 bases. The CDR3 is 14 amino acids. The sequence was collected from a man between 18 and 35 years old who received the YFV17D yellow fever vaccine. The specimen comprised PBMCs, sampled 5 to 6 days after the first yellow fever vaccination. V usage is TRBV2 and J usage is TRBJ1-5; D is unclear. The CDR3 nucleotides read TGTGCCAGCAGTGCAGAGCCTAACAATCAGCCCCAGCATTTT. This translates into CASSAEPNNQPQHF.